The rows below give T cell receptor beta chains drawn from one sample of a study of T cell responses to AZD1222 COVID-19 vaccine. The assay was immunoSEQ multiplex PCR, and TCRdb's table has in-frame clones only and misses some. The table has 120,000 to 150,000 clones, over 85% seen once. Specimen: peripheral blood, collected 28 days after the second AZD1222 dose. These receptors all stem from an adult who received the AZD1222 COVID-19 vaccine. Each CDR3 is given with its conserved first and last residue. A D gene is named only where the DNA matches it firmly. For some rows the clone size is stated as once, few or many, or as a class when expanded; others skip it.

cdr3_aa | cdr3_nt | v_call | cdr3_length | j_call | clone_size | d_call
CASSPSLKKGRGPNTEAFF | TGTGCCAGCAGCCCCAGCTTAAAAAAGGGTCGCGGACCAAACACTGAAGCTTTCTTT | TRBV11-2 | 19 | TRBJ1-1 | few | NA
CASSYGYPGPSYEQYF | TGTGCCAGCAGTTATGGGTACCCGGGACCTTCCTACGAGCAGTACTTC | TRBV6-5 | 16 | TRBJ2-7 | NA | NA
CASRGVSPGHLAKNIQYF | TGTGCCAGCAGGGGGGTCAGTCCGGGACACTTGGCCAAAAACATTCAGTACTTC | TRBV21-1 | 18 | TRBJ2-4 | few | NA
CASSFQTGTGDTEAFF | TGTGCCAGCAGCTTTCAAACCGGGACAGGAGACACTGAAGCTTTCTTT | TRBV7-6 | 16 | TRBJ1-1 | NA | TRBD1
CASSTFNGVSRNEQFF | TGTGCCAGCAGTACATTTAATGGAGTAAGTAGGAATGAGCAGTTCTTC | TRBV28 | 16 | TRBJ2-1 | NA | NA
CASSPPKGGDSPLHF | TGTGCCAGCTCACCACCGAAGGGAGGCGATTCACCCCTCCACTTT | TRBV18 | 15 | TRBJ1-6 | NA | NA
CASSPGTSVDEQFF | TGTGCCAGCTCACCAGGGACTAGCGTTGATGAGCAGTTCTTC | TRBV18 | 14 | TRBJ2-1 | NA | TRBD2
CASSPAGGNYNEQFF | TGTGCCAGCAGCCCGGCGGGAGGGAACTACAATGAGCAGTTCTTC | TRBV9 | 15 | TRBJ2-1 | NA | TRBD2
CASSHGTYQGEKLFF | TGTGCCAGCAGCCATGGGACATATCAGGGTGAAAAACTGTTTTTT | TRBV11-2 | 15 | TRBJ1-4 | NA | NA
CASSSLSSGLDGETQYF | TGTGCCAGCAGCAGTTTATCCTCCGGGCTGGACGGAGAGACCCAGTACTTC | TRBV27 | 17 | TRBJ2-5 | once | NA
CASSIPLGGANVLTF | TGTGCCAGTAGTATTCCCTTGGGGGGGGCCAACGTCCTGACTTTC | TRBV19 | 15 | TRBJ2-6 | few | NA
CASSRRDRYNSPLHF | TGCGCCAGCAGTCGGCGGGACAGGTATAATTCACCCCTCCACTTT | TRBV23-1 | 15 | TRBJ1-6 | NA | TRBD1
CASSLPGTSGSTDTQYF | TGCGCCAGCAGCTTGCCCGGGACTAGCGGCAGCACAGATACGCAGTATTTT | TRBV5-1 | 17 | TRBJ2-3 | NA | TRBD2
CASRGLSSYNSPLHF | TGTGCCAGCAGGGGCCTGAGCTCCTATAATTCACCCCTCCACTTT | TRBV2 | 15 | TRBJ1-6 | NA | NA
CASSPSVSVDRISSPLHF | TGTGCCAGCAGCCCCTCCGTCTCGGTGGATCGAATCAGTTCACCCCTCCACTTT | TRBV4-2 | 18 | TRBJ1-6 | NA | NA
CASSQETSGSPDTQYF | TGTGCCAGCAGCCAAGAGACTAGCGGGAGCCCAGATACGCAGTATTTT | TRBV4-2 | 16 | TRBJ2-3 | few | TRBD2